This entry lists 29 T cell receptor beta chains sequenced from one sample in a study of blood T cells in healthy people across ages. The use of a sample-barcoded 5' primer and a J-beta primer mix characterized a second PCR of roughly 7 to 11 cycles. A single record per CDR3 protein comes from TCRdb applying MiXCR to the 5' RACE reads. In the table there are around 1,800,000 distinct CDR3 sequences, roughly two fifths of which are singletons. The sample was blood. The receptors were sampled from a human donor in good health.

The sample holds one count of this clonotype. The V gene is TRBV7-9, the J gene TRBJ2-3, with D uncertain. V lost 2 bases and J lost 6, with 21 bases in between. CDR1 is SEHNR and CDR2 is FQNEAQ in the germline V gene (reference sequence). The CDR3 covers 17 residues. CDR3 in DNA: TGTGCCAGCAGCTTAACAATCGGATTGGTAAGGACGGATACGCAGTATTTT. It yields the protein CASSLTIGLVRTDTQYF.

This clonotype was observed a handful of times. This chain uses TRBV27 with TRBJ1-2, with TRBD1 as a possible D gene (5 bases). Germline CDR1 MNHEY, CDR2 SMNVEV (reference sequence). CDR3 length equals 15 residues. V was cut by 2 bases and J by 4 bases, with 14 bases left in between. The CDR3 DNA follows: TGTGCCAGCAGTTTAAGTCAGGGTCTTCCCTATGGCTACACCTTC. Protein product: CASSLSQGLPYGYTF.

As concerns this clonotype: A much larger clonotype is one base distant, so this may be a read error. The rearrangement links TRBV29-1 to TRBJ2-7; 7 bases are shared with TRBD1. V dropped 6 bases and J dropped 2; count of bases not matched to a gene: 7. Germline values: CDR1 SQVTM, CDR2 ANQGSEA. The CDR3 sequence is 13 residues long. The CDR3: CSVGPTGAYEQYF. Here the CDR3 DNA reads TGCAGCGTGGGACCCACAGGGGCCTACGAGCAGTACTTC.

The genes are TRBV5-1 and TRBJ2-4; either TRBD1 or TRBD2 may fit D (6 bases each). The better agreement between TRBJ2-7 and the DNA end casts doubt on the J call. CDR1 is SGHRS, CDR2 YFSETQ, per germline. CDR3 length: 15 residues. The CDR3 DNA follows: TGCGCCAGCAGCCCGGAGGGGGGTCTTGTTTACGAGCAGTACTTC. Translating it yields CASSPEGGLVYEQYF.

This chain joins TRBV14 and TRBJ1-5; 9 nucleotides line up with TRBD1. Germline V gives CDR1 SGHDN, CDR2 FVKESK. CDR3 length: 16 amino acids. The ends lost 0 bases at V and 4 bases at J; junction bases unmatched: 4. The CDR3 DNA is TGTGCCAGCAGCCAAGAGCCGGGACAGGGAAATCAGCCCCAGCATTTT. It codes for CASSQEPGQGNQPQHF.

The count of this clonotype is one. The rearrangement joins TRBV7-3 to TRBJ2-3; D call uncertain. V dropped 5 bases and J dropped 6 bases, with 12 bases sitting between them. The CDR3 has 13 residues. Germline assignment: CDR1 SGHTA and CDR2 FQGTGA. The CDR3 region has the DNA TGTGCCAGCAGCACGCTAACGGGCGATACGCAGTATTTT. It encodes CASSTLTGDTQYF.

The rearrangement uses TRBV7-2 and TRBJ1-1; no clear D gene. This CDR3 has 15 amino acids. Germline-derived CDR1 and CDR2 are SGHTA and FQGNSA. Between the trimmed V and J ends, which lost 2 bases and 2 bases, there was a span of 12 bases. CDR3 nucleotides: TGTGCCAGCAGCTTAAGTCCCGTCCCAAACACTGAAGCTTTCTTT. This encodes CASSLSPVPNTEAFF.

This rearrangement joins TRBV6-6 to TRBJ2-1; 7 positions agree with TRBD1. The CDR3 contains 15 residues. Germline CDR1 reads MNHNY; CDR2 reads SVGAGI (reference sequence). The V and J ends lost 3 bases and 2 bases, in that order; junction bases with no gene match: 4. This chain's CDR3 is CASSYGTETYNEQFF. CDR3 bases: TGTGCCAGCAGTTATGGGACAGAAACCTACAATGAGCAGTTCTTC.

The table lists this clonotype with a few counts. The V and J genes are TRBV7-2 and TRBJ2-1; 9 bases are a match to TRBD1. Germline assignment: CDR1 SGHTA and CDR2 FQGNSA. The CDR3 loop spans 18 amino acids. V was pared by 5 bases and J by 6 bases, with 17 bases of the junction left unmatched. The CDR3 coding sequence is TGTGCCAGCAGCGAAGCTTTATTCGGGACAGGGAGTAGCAATGAGCAGTTCTTC. Translation: CASSEALFGTGSSNEQFF.

This clonotype was observed a handful of times. DNA for the CDR3: TGCAGTGCTTCTTACGGGGGGCCCTACGAGCAGTACTTC. Residues: CSASYGGPYEQYF. The gene calls are TRBV20-1 and TRBJ2-7, with D possibly being TRBD2 (7 bases). There are 13 residues in the CDR3. The V gene's germline CDR1 is DFQATT and CDR2 SNEGSKA (reference sequence). The ends were cut back, 5 bases at V and 2 bases at J, with 13 bases in the middle.

This sequence joins TRBV5-1 and TRBJ2-7; TRBD2 agrees at 10 bases. Losses at the gene ends were 4 bases for V and 7 bases for J; bases not matched to a gene: 14. This CDR3 contains 16 residues. CDR1 is SGHRS and CDR2 is YFSETQ in the germline V gene. In DNA form, the CDR3 reads TGCGCCAGCAGCCCATCGTCTAGCGGGGGTATCGATGAGCAGTACTTC. This encodes CASSPSSSGGIDEQYF.

This clonotype turned up a few times. The chain links TRBV20-1 to TRBJ2-3, with 12 bases fitting TRBD2. The V segment lost 0 bases and the J segment 4 bases; nucleotides outside the gene matches: 5. The CDR3 contains 16 residues. Germline CDR1 and CDR2: DFQATT and SNEGSKA (reference sequence). DNA for the CDR3: TGCAGTGCTAGAGATCCTAGCGGGGGGGCCGCAGATACGCAGTATTTT. This translates into CSARDPSGGAADTQYF.

This clonotype was detected a few times. The chain couples TRBV18 to TRBJ1-1, with TRBD1 as a possible D gene (6 bases). Trimming stripped 3 bases from V and 7 bases from J, with 15 bases between. Per germline, CDR1 KGHSH and CDR2 LQKENI. This CDR3 is 14 amino acids long. The CDR3 protein is CASSPDDRPYEAFF. The DNA of the CDR3 is TGTGCCAGCTCACCTGACGACAGGCCTTATGAAGCTTTCTTT.

The sample holds a few counts of this clonotype. The V and J genes are TRBV20-1 and TRBJ2-4; TRBD1 matches 9 bases. The J call may be mistaken, given a closer DNA end match to TRBJ2-7. The germline CDR1 and CDR2 sequences are DFQATT and SNEGSKA (reference sequence). CDR3 length: 13 amino acids. CDR3 DNA: TGCAGTGCCCCAACAGGGGGCTGGTACGAGCAGTACTTC. Amino acid sequence: CSAPTGGWYEQYF.

The chain couples TRBV3-1 to TRBJ2-7; TRBD1 aligns across 10 bases. Germline-derived CDR1 and CDR2 are LGHDT and YNNKEL (reference sequence). The ends lost 3 bases at V and 3 bases at J; junction bases unmatched: 8. The CDR3 has 16 amino acids. In DNA, the CDR3 is TGTGCCAGCAGCCACAGGGACAGGGGACTGATCTACGAGCAGTACTTC. It is translated as CASSHRDRGLIYEQYF.

The chain has TRBV4-3 and TRBJ2-7; D may correspond to TRBD1 or TRBD2 (5 bases each). The CDR3 has 16 amino acids. The V and J ends lost 0 bases and 1 base respectively, with 13 bases between them. Germline assignment: CDR1 LGHNA and CDR2 YSLEER. CDR3 loop: CASSQDIGAVSYEQYF. The CDR3 region has the DNA TGCGCCAGCAGCCAAGATATCGGGGCGGTGTCCTACGAGCAGTACTTC.

The table lists this clonotype with a few counts. This chain uses TRBV7-3 with TRBJ2-5; possibly TRBD2 for D (6 bases). Germline CDR1 and CDR2: SGHTA and FQGTGA. The V end was cut by 9 bases, the J end by 5 bases, with 25 bases between. The CDR3 loop spans 16 amino acids. The chain's CDR3 is CARRIPRRAGRETQYF. The DNA of the CDR3 is TGTGCCAGGCGCATCCCCCGACGGGCGGGGAGGGAGACCCAGTACTTC.

This clonotype was seen a few times. V gene TRBV29-1 combines with J gene TRBJ1-2; TRBD1 might be the D (6 bases). The CDR3 totals 13 residues. V was cut by 6 bases and J by 3 bases, with 14 bases left in between. CDR1 SQVTM and CDR2 ANQGSEA come from the germline V gene. The DNA of the CDR3 is TGCAGCGTCCCGGCCCAGGGGTACTATGGCTACACCTTC. As protein: CSVPAQGYYGYTF.

As to this clonotype: Relative to the germline gene, one junction end is altered; a read error may explain this. V usage is TRBV5-5 and J usage is TRBJ2-1; 7 positions match TRBD2. The CDR3 consists of 14 residues. Germline CDR1 SGHKS, CDR2 YYEKEE (reference sequence). CDR3 sequence: CAGSWDYSYNEQFF. As DNA, the CDR3 is TGTGCCGGCAGTTGGGACTACTCCTACAATGAGCAGTTCTTC.

Only a few counts were recorded for this clonotype. The chain recombines TRBV7-9 with TRBJ2-1, with 7 positions matching TRBD1. Trimming took 5 bases from V and 0 from J; bases not matched to a gene: 16. Germline CDR1 reads SEHNR; CDR2 reads FQNEAQ (reference sequence). This CDR3 comprises 19 residues. The CDR3 nucleotides read TGTGCCAGCAGCCCTCGACAGGGAGCCACTCGGAGCTCCTACAATGAGCAGTTCTTC. This translates into CASSPRQGATRSSYNEQFF.

V gene TRBV7-2 combines with J gene TRBJ2-1, with TRBD1 matching 12 bases. The CDR3 is 18 amino acids. V was pared by 3 bases and J by 8 bases, with 14 bases of the junction left unmatched. CDR1 and CDR2 from the germline V gene are SGHTA and FQGNSA. The CDR3 reads CASSLGQGAAVSGDEQFF. The CDR3 region has the DNA TGTGCCAGCAGCTTGGGACAGGGGGCGGCCGTCAGCGGCGATGAGCAGTTCTTC.

This clonotype has a count of ten or more. CDR3 DNA: TGCAGTGCAACATCCGGACAGGGCATGTGGTGGGGTAATGAAAAACTGTTTTTT. The encoded protein is CSATSGQGMWWGNEKLFF. The V call is TRBV20-1, the J call TRBJ1-4; TRBD1 matches 8 bases. The CDR3 has 18 amino acids. The germline CDR1 and CDR2 sequences are DFQATT and SNEGSKA (reference sequence). After removal of 6 bases from V and 4 bases from J, the junction contained 19 bases not matched to a gene.

This clonotype was seen only a few times. The chain employs TRBV6-6 and TRBJ1-4; 8 positions agree with TRBD1. The V segment lost 3 bases and the J segment 7 bases; nucleotides outside the gene matches: 7. This CDR3 region has 15 residues. Germline V gene lookup returns CDR1 MNHNY and CDR2 SVGAGI (reference sequence). The CDR3 sequence is CASSYRQGSGEKLFF. The CDR3 DNA follows: TGTGCCAGCAGTTATCGACAGGGGAGTGGTGAAAAACTGTTTTTT.

This clonotype showed up just a few times. J is TRBJ2-1 and V is TRBV20-1, with 7 positions matching TRBD2. The CDR3 spans 11 residues. CDR1 is DFQATT, CDR2 SNEGSKA, per germline (reference sequence). Here the CDR3 reads CRAGLLNEQFF. The CDR3 region has the DNA TGCAGAGCGGGACTTCTGAATGAGCAGTTCTTC.

The chain has TRBV5-5 and TRBJ2-2, with no clear D. CDR1 and CDR2 (germline): SGHKS, YYEKEE (reference sequence). The V end lost 4 bases, the J end lost 0 bases, and 7 bases lay between the germline ends. The CDR3 extends over 14 amino acids. The CDR3 is CASSRTANTGELFF. The CDR3 DNA sequence: TGTGCCAGCAGCCGGACCGCGAACACCGGGGAGCTGTTTTTT.

The CDR3 bases are TGTGCCAGCAGCGTGGGAGGACTAGCGGAACGCTACGAGCAGTACTTC. It specifies CASSVGGLAERYEQYF. The chain links TRBV9 to TRBJ2-5; 10 positions match TRBD2. TRBJ2-7 matches the DNA end more closely, so the J call is doubtful. There are 16 residues in the CDR3. CDR1 is SGDLS, CDR2 YYNGEE, per germline.

J is TRBJ1-2 and V is TRBV7-8; D perhaps matches TRBD1 (6 bases). Trimming removed 3 bases from V and 8 bases from J, with 13 bases in between. The CDR3 runs 13 residues. Germline CDR1 reads SGHVS; CDR2 reads FQNEAQ. The CDR3 is CASSLGHPQGYTF. The CDR3 DNA is TGTGCCAGCAGCTTGGGACACCCGCAGGGCTACACCTTC.

The gene calls are TRBV20-1 and TRBJ2-1; the match to TRBD2 covers 7 bases. Germline V gene sequence: CDR1 DFQATT, CDR2 SNEGSKA (reference sequence). V lost 0 bases, J lost 8 bases, and 7 bases stayed unmatched. CDR3 length equals 14 residues. In nucleotides, the CDR3 is TGCAGTGCTAGAGATCCTCGGGGGGTTGATGAGCAGTTCTTC. Translation: CSARDPRGVDEQFF.

The V and J genes are TRBV7-2 and TRBJ1-5; no clear D. With 5 bases removed from V and 5 bases from J, the gap between germline ends came to 10 bases. This CDR3 region has 13 residues. Germline lookup yields CDR1 SGHTA and CDR2 FQGNSA. CDR3 nucleotide sequence: TGTGCCAGCAGCGAAAAAGCGGATCAGCCCCAGCATTTT. It encodes CASSEKADQPQHF.